These T cell receptor beta chains were read from a single sample in a study of CD8+ T cells in alopecia areata. Only in-frame clones appear in the TCRdb table, and some are missing; sequencing was by immunoSEQ multiplex PCR. This table has 100,000 to 120,000 clones, less than 60% appearing once. Sequences were derived from CD4+ T cells sorted from blood, sampled at week 24, from a patient treated with tofacitinib. These receptors came from a human donor with alopecia areata. The CDR3 runs from the conserved cysteine through the conserved F or W. Fields, in order: D gene, clone size, V gene, J gene, CDR3 protein, CDR3 DNA. D genes are given only for firm matches. The size field is filled for only some rows; it gives once, few, many or a size class.

D: -
size: -
V: TRBV7-8
J: TRBJ2-5
CDR3: CASSLAVRRETQYF
DNA: TGTGCCAGCAGCTTAGCAGTCAGAAGAGAGACCCAGTACTTC

D: -
size: -
V: TRBV30
J: TRBJ1-2
CDR3: CAWSAHTHGYTF
DNA: TGTGCCTGGAGTGCTCATACCCATGGCTACACCTTC

D: TRBD1
size: -
V: TRBV29-1
J: TRBJ2-5
CDR3: CSAKKRQGGKETQYF
DNA: TGCAGCGCAAAGAAAAGACAGGGGGGGAAAGAGACCCAGTACTTC

D: -
size: -
V: TRBV30
J: TRBJ1-5
CDR3: CAWSQGTGTSNQPQHF
DNA: TGTGCCTGGTCCCAAGGAACGGGAACTAGCAATCAGCCCCAGCATTTT

D: -
size: -
V: TRBV9
J: TRBJ2-2
CDR3: CASSVRQENTGELFF
DNA: TGTGCCAGCAGCGTAAGGCAGGAGAACACCGGGGAGCTGTTTTTT

D: -
size: -
V: TRBV10-3
J: TRBJ2-2
CDR3: CAIRAPQSTGELFF
DNA: TGTGCCATCAGGGCTCCCCAGAGCACCGGGGAGCTGTTTTTT

D: TRBD2
size: -
V: TRBV5-4
J: TRBJ2-3
CDR3: CASSPLVISGGSTDTQYF
DNA: TGTGCCAGCAGCCCTCTGGTGATTAGCGGGGGCAGCACAGATACGCAGTATTTT

D: TRBD2
size: -
V: TRBV9
J: TRBJ2-5
CDR3: CASSVGLAGGTVETQYF
DNA: TGTGCCAGCAGCGTCGGACTAGCGGGGGGCACGGTCGAGACCCAGTACTTC

D: -
size: few
V: TRBV2
J: TRBJ1-4
CDR3: CASSRGHINEKLFF
DNA: TGTGCCAGCAGCAGGGGACATATTAATGAAAAACTGTTTTTT

D: -
size: -
V: TRBV20-1
J: TRBJ2-1
CDR3: CSALNYNEQFF
DNA: TGCAGTGCGTTGAACTACAATGAGCAGTTCTTC

D: TRBD2
size: -
V: TRBV29-1
J: TRBJ2-7
CDR3: CSVDRAGVGEQYF
DNA: TGCAGCGTTGATAGGGCGGGGGTCGGAGAGCAGTACTTC

D: -
size: -
V: TRBV7-9
J: TRBJ2-3
CDR3: CASRPPPWTTFTDTQYF
DNA: TGTGCCAGCAGACCGCCCCCTTGGACTACGTTCACAGATACGCAGTATTTT

D: -
size: -
V: TRBV30
J: TRBJ1-1
CDR3: CAFGRLNTEAFF
DNA: TGTGCTTTTGGGAGGCTGAACACTGAAGCTTTCTTT

D: -
size: -
V: TRBV29-1
J: TRBJ1-2
CDR3: CSVGRSNYGYTF
DNA: TGCAGCGTTGGGCGGAGTAACTATGGCTACACCTTC

D: TRBD2
size: -
V: TRBV5-6
J: TRBJ2-7
CDR3: CASSPTSGGPRAEYF
DNA: TGTGCCAGCAGCCCGACTAGCGGGGGGCCACGAGCAGAGTACTTC

D: TRBD1
size: once
V: TRBV4-1
J: TRBJ1-6
CDR3: CASRRQGDSSPLHF
DNA: TGCGCCAGCAGGCGACAGGGTGACAGTTCACCCCTCCACTTT

D: -
size: -
V: TRBV14
J: TRBJ2-7
CDR3: CASSQEQSATRPYEQYF
DNA: TGTGCCAGCAGCCAAGAACAGTCAGCGACTCGCCCCTACGAGCAGTACTTC

D: TRBD1
size: -
V: TRBV7-8
J: TRBJ1-5
CDR3: CASSLTGGGNQPQHF
DNA: TGTGCCAGCAGCTTAACAGGGGGTGGCAATCAGCCCCAGCATTTT

D: TRBD1
size: few
V: TRBV6-5
J: TRBJ1-2
CDR3: CASSRVSTGSYGYTF
DNA: TGTGCCAGCAGCCGTGTCTCGACAGGGAGCTATGGCTACACCTTC

D: -
size: -
V: TRBV29-1
J: TRBJ1-1
CDR3: CSVGNTGNTEAFF
DNA: TGCAGCGTTGGAAATACAGGGAACACTGAAGCTTTCTTT

D: -
size: -
V: TRBV2
J: TRBJ2-3
CDR3: CASSESEPRNTQYF
DNA: TGTGCCAGCAGTGAAAGCGAGCCAAGGAATACGCAGTATTTT

D: TRBD2
size: few
V: TRBV5-1
J: TRBJ2-1
CDR3: CASSLASASGGLNEQFF
DNA: TGCGCCAGCAGCTTGGCGTCGGCTAGCGGGGGGTTAAATGAGCAGTTCTTC

D: -
size: -
V: TRBV7-2
J: TRBJ2-3
CDR3: CASSSWGRGVTDTQYF
DNA: TGTGCCAGCAGCTCGTGGGGCAGGGGGGTCACAGATACGCAGTATTTT

D: -
size: few
V: TRBV10-3
J: TRBJ2-7
CDR3: CAISEFQGSEQYF
DNA: TGTGCCATCAGTGAGTTTCAGGGATCCGAGCAGTACTTC

D: -
size: -
V: TRBV29-1
J: TRBJ1-2
CDR3: CSVGGGLGANYGYTF
DNA: TGCAGCGTTGGGGGTGGCTTGGGAGCTAACTATGGCTACACCTTC

D: TRBD1
size: -
V: TRBV5-1
J: TRBJ2-6
CDR3: CASTSQGARGANVLTF
DNA: TGCGCCAGTACTTCCCAGGGGGCTCGTGGGGCCAACGTCCTGACTTTC

D: -
size: few
V: TRBV5-4
J: TRBJ2-2
CDR3: CASSLVAGRELFF
DNA: TGTGCCAGCAGCTTGGTCGCTGGGAGGGAGCTGTTTTTT